This TCR beta chain comes out of a study of T cells after yellow fever vaccination. CDR3 length: 14 residues. CDR1 is SEHNR and CDR2 is FQNEAQ in the germline V gene (reference sequence). V was shortened by 4 bases and J by 4 bases, with 13 bases between the two germline ends. This clonotype has at least ten counts. MiXCR, run by TCRdb on the 5' RACE reads, gives a single entry per CDR3 protein. The data show some 150,000 distinct CDR3 sequences, with approximately 10% seen just once and just over 35% held by the top ten. Source: CD8+ T cells sorted from PBMCs, taken 15 days after the yellow fever booster vaccination. V is TRBV7-9 and J is TRBJ1-1; D possibly corresponds to TRBD1 (5 bases). The receptor was derived from a man aged 18 to 29 who received the YFV17D yellow fever vaccine. For the CDR3, the DNA is TGTGCCAGCAGCTCGAAACAGGAATTCACTGAAGCTTTCTTT. Its translation is CASSSKQEFTEAFF. Together with reference TRBV7-9 and TRBJ1-1, the CDR3 gives the full variable domain: DTGVSQNPRHKITKRGQNVTFRCDPISEHNRLYWYRQTLGQGPEFLTYFQNEAQLEKSRLLSDRFSAERPKGSFSTLEIQRTEQGDSAMYLCASSSKQEFTEAFFGQGTRLTVV.